This T cell receptor beta chain was sequenced during a study of blood T cell repertoires in COVID-19. Study information: The samples span acute and convalescent COVID-19 from the United States, Italy and Spain.

Patients in Seattle were enrolled during active infection, then followed longitudinally. This CDR3 spans 14 amino acids. V was clipped by 7 bases and J by 2 bases; unmatched bases: 4. The germline gives CDR1 SGHNT, CDR2 YYREEE (reference sequence). Authors' data handling: Amplified reference gene primers provided the basis for estimating nucleated cell counts. Data came from immunoSEQ multiplex PCR; TCRdb stores just in-frame clones and leaves some out. V, J and clone size derive from that table, while D and trimming were established from the DNA sequence. The repertoire holds approximately 170,000 clones, around nine tenths seen once, with under 3% in the top ten.

This sequence originates from an elderly woman with COVID-19, enrolled during active disease. Source material: peripheral blood. This chain connects TRBV5-4 to TRBJ2-2; 8 bases align to TRBD2. This CDR3 reads CASGGGPNTGELFF. CDR3 DNA: TGTGCCAGCGGCGGGGGGCCCAACACCGGGGAGCTGTTTTTT.